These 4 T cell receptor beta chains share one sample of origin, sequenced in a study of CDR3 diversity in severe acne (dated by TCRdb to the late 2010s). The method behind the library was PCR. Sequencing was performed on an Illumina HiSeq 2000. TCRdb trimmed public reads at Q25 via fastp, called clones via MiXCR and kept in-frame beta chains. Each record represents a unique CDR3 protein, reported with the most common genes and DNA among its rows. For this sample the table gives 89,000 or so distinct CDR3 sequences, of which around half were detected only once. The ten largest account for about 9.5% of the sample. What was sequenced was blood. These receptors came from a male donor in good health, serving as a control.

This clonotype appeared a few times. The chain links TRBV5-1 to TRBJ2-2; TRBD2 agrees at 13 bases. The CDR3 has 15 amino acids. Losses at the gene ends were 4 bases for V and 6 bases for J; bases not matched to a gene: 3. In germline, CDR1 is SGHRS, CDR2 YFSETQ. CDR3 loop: CASSLGLAGAGELFF. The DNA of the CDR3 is TGCGCCAGCAGCCTTGGACTAGCGGGAGCCGGGGAGCTGTTTTTT. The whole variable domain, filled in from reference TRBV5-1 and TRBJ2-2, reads KAGVTQTPRYLIKTRGQQVTLSCSPISGHRSVSWYQQTPGQGLQFLFEYFSETQRNKGNFPGRFSGRQFSNSRSEMNVSTLELGDSALYLCASSLGLAGAGELFFGEGSRLTVL.

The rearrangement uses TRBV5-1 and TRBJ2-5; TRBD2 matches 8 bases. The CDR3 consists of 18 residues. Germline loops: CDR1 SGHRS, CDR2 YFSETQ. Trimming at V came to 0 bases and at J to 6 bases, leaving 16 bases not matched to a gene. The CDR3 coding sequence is TGCGCCAGCAGCTTGGAGGGGCAAGGGTCGTCGGGGGGGAAGACCCAGTACTTC. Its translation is CASSLEGQGSSGGKTQYF.

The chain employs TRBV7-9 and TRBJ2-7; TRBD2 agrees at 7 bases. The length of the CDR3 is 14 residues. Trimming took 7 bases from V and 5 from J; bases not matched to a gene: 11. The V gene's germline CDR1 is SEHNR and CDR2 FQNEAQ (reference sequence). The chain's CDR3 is CASTYGGSINEQYF. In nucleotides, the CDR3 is TGTGCCAGCACCTACGGCGGGAGTATCAACGAGCAGTACTTC.

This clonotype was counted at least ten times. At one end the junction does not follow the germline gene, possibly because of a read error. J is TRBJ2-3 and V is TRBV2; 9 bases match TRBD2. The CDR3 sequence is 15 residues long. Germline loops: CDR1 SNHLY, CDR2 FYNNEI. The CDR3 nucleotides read TGTGCCAGCAAGGGAGCGGGAGGAGCCGCAGATACGCGGTATTTT. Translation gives CASKGAGGAADTRYF.